This T cell receptor beta chain was captured by sequencing in a study of TIL therapy for anti-PD-1-resistant metastatic lung cancer. V gave up 4 bases and J gave up 5 bases; unmatched junction bases: 10. CDR3 length: 17 amino acids. Germline V lookup: CDR1 KGHDR, CDR2 SFDVKD. The libraries were made with immunoSEQ v3. Sequencing depth was 1.5 million to 2 million read pairs for survey level, about 5-6 million for deep. Assay: immunoSEQ multiplex PCR; the TCRdb copy retains only in-frame clones and omits some. The sample records more than 90,000 clones, 65% being singletons. Documented time point: pre-treatment sample, taken before nivolumab and TIL therapy. The tumor samples were excised metastases, mostly pleural nodules or supraclavicular lymph nodes. This clone was seen repeatedly, ten times or more.

This specimen consisted of tumor tissue, obtained at baseline. The rearrangement uses TRBV24-1 and TRBJ2-1, with 10 positions matching TRBD1. This sequence originates from a person between 30 and 80 years old with non-small cell lung cancer. The chain's CDR3 is CATSDRRGQGRDNEQFF. In nucleotides, the CDR3 is TGTGCCACCAGTGACCGCCGGGGACAGGGGCGAGACAATGAGCAGTTCTTC.